The 27 T cell receptor beta chains presented below share a single source sample, sequenced in a study of blood T cell repertoires in COVID-19. Generated by immunoSEQ multiplex PCR, the TCRdb table keeps only in-frame clones and is missing some. The sample consists of about 210,000 clones, about 81% of them appearing once. Source material: PBMCs or T cells enriched from blood (not recorded which). Receptor source: a man aged 40-50 years who had recovered from COVID-19.

The chain recombines TRBV19 with TRBJ1-3, with unresolved D. The ends were cut back, 3 bases at V and 4 bases at J, with 7 bases in the middle. Germline loops: CDR1 LNHDA, CDR2 SQIVND (reference sequence). The CDR3 spans 13 residues. DNA for the CDR3: TGTGCCAGTAGTATGGGCAGGGGAAACACCATATATTTT. This translates into CASSMGRGNTIYF.

The V call is TRBV27, the J call TRBJ2-2; D is undetermined. The CDR3 has 15 amino acids. Trimming cost V 6 bases and J 1 base, with 12 bases left between them. CDR1 and CDR2 (germline): MNHEY, SMNVEV (reference sequence). The chain's CDR3 is CASSQAPLNTGELFF. CDR3 DNA sequence: TGTGCCAGCAGCCAAGCCCCCCTGAACACCGGGGAGCTGTTTTTT.

This clone showed up just once. The chain links TRBV2 to TRBJ2-7; no clear D. Germline V gene lookup returns CDR1 SNHLY and CDR2 FYNNEI. The CDR3 runs to 12 residues. V lost 3 bases, J lost 2 bases, and 5 bases lay in between. The CDR3 nucleotides are TGTGCCAGCAGTGAGAGAACCTACGAGCAGTACTTC. Residues: CASSERTYEQYF.

V and J are TRBV6-5 and TRBJ1-5; 9 bases line up with TRBD1. The CDR3 has 14 amino acids. Germline trimming cut 10 bases from V and 5 bases from J; bases unmatched to any gene: 9. Germline-derived CDR1 and CDR2 are MNHEY and SVGAGI. CDR3 residues: CATRDRARDQPQHF. CDR3 coding DNA: TGTGCCACACGGGACAGGGCTCGGGATCAGCCCCAGCATTTT.

This chain links TRBV5-4 with TRBJ1-5; TRBD1 is a possible D gene (6 bases). V was clipped by 4 bases and J by 6 bases, with 11 bases between them. This CDR3 is built from 13 residues. Germline V lookup: CDR1 SGHNT, CDR2 YYREEE (reference sequence). CDR3 residues: CASSIHRVQPQHF. The CDR3 DNA is TGTGCCAGCAGCATCCACAGGGTTCAGCCCCAGCATTTT. The entire variable domain, with the rest obtained from reference TRBV5-4 and TRBJ1-5, is as follows: ETGVTQSPTHLIKTRGQQVTLRCSSQSGHNTVSWYQQALGQGPQFIFQYYREEENGRGNFPPRFSGLQFPNYSSELNVNALELDDSALYLCASSIHRVQPQHFGDGTRLSIL.

The rearrangement links TRBV4-1 to TRBJ1-1; 7 nucleotides line up with TRBD1. The CDR3 spans 15 residues. The V gene's germline CDR1 is MGHRA and CDR2 YSYEKL. Unmatched junction bases numbered 7, after V lost 1 base and J lost 5 bases. The chain's CDR3 is CASSQGQGSRTEAFF. In DNA, the CDR3 is TGCGCCAGCAGCCAAGGACAGGGTAGTCGGACTGAAGCTTTCTTT.

In nucleotides, the CDR3 is TGTGCCAGCAGCTTAAGTCCGGGCAATGAGCAGTTCTTC. It encodes CASSLSPGNEQFF. The V gene is TRBV7-3, the J gene TRBJ2-1; no clear D. The CDR3 extends over 13 amino acids. Germline V gene lookup returns CDR1 SGHTA and CDR2 FQGTGA. V gave up 1 base and J gave up 6 bases, with 7 bases separating them.

The chain has TRBV6-5 and TRBJ1-6; 10 bases align to TRBD1. The CDR3 totals 16 residues. V was clipped by 1 base and J by 7 bases; unmatched bases: 4. Germline V gene lookup returns CDR1 MNHEY and CDR2 SVGAGI. CDR3 nucleotide sequence: TGTGCCAGCAGTTACTGGGACAGGGGAGGCAATTCACCCCTCCACTTT. Protein sequence: CASSYWDRGGNSPLHF.

The V and J genes are TRBV7-9 and TRBJ1-2; 12 positions agree with TRBD1. Germline lookup yields CDR1 SEHNR and CDR2 FQNEAQ (reference sequence). V lost 7 bases to trimming and J lost 4 bases; unmatched junction nucleotides: 34. This CDR3 has 24 residues. Here the CDR3 reads CASTISDRADRPQRDRGRRYGYTF. The CDR3, as DNA: TGTGCCAGCACCATCTCCGACAGGGCGGATCGGCCGCAAAGGGACAGGGGGCGTCGCTATGGCTACACCTTC.

The chain employs TRBV9 and TRBJ2-6, with 9 bases lining up with TRBD1. With V trimmed by 1 base and J by 0 bases, 8 bases remained unmatched. The CDR3 loop spans 19 amino acids. Germline V gene sequence: CDR1 SGDLS, CDR2 YYNGEE. CDR3 in DNA: TGTGCCAGCAGCGTAAAGGGCGGACAGGGGTCCTCTGGGGCCAACGTCCTGACTTTC. Protein: CASSVKGGQGSSGANVLTF.

V usage is TRBV7-3 and J usage is TRBJ2-3, with 14 positions matching TRBD2. The germline V gene has CDR1 SGHTA and CDR2 FQGTGA. CDR3 size: 18 residues. J lost 0 bases, V lost 1 base, and 3 bases had no gene match. DNA for the CDR3: TGTGCCAGCAGCTTAAGAGGGACTAGCGGGAGAAGCACAGATACGCAGTATTTT. Encoded protein: CASSLRGTSGRSTDTQYF. Filled out from reference TRBV7-3 and TRBJ2-3, the complete variable domain reads GAGVSQTPSNKVTEKGKYVELRCDPISGHTALYWYRQSLGQGPEFLIYFQGTGAADDSGLPNDRFFAVRPEGSVSTLKIQRTERGDSAVYLCASSLRGTSGRSTDTQYFGPGTRLTVL.

The chain employs TRBV19 and TRBJ2-7; TRBD1 matches at 7 bases. Germline V lookup: CDR1 LNHDA, CDR2 SQIVND (reference sequence). The CDR3 has 15 residues. The V gene end was trimmed by 6 bases and the J gene end by 3 bases; junction bases not matched to a gene: 11. CDR3 DNA sequence: TGTGCCAGTAGGCCACGGGACAGCCCTTTCTACGAGCAGTACTTC. Its translation is CASRPRDSPFYEQYF. Supplemented by reference TRBV19 and TRBJ2-7, the full variable domain reads DGGITQSPKYLFRKEGQNVTLSCEQNLNHDAMYWYRQDPGQGLRLIYYSQIVNDFQKGDIAEGYSVSREKKESFPLTVTSAQKNPTAFYLCASRPRDSPFYEQYFGPGTRLTVT.

The CDR3 spells CASSLEPGGLKNIQYF. The CDR3 bases are TGTGCCAGCAGTCTAGAACCAGGAGGGCTCAAAAACATTCAGTACTTC. The gene calls are TRBV5-4 and TRBJ2-4; tentative D call: TRBD2 (6 bases). Trimming pared 5 bases from V and 3 bases from J, leaving 18 bases between. Germline CDR1 is SGHNT and CDR2 is YYREEE (reference sequence). The CDR3 is made up of 16 amino acids.

J is TRBJ1-2 and V is TRBV6-6, with a tentative D call TRBD1 (6 bases). The CDR3 contains 12 residues. Germline CDR1 is MNHNY and CDR2 is SVGAGI (reference sequence). V lost 5 bases, J lost 7 bases, and 11 bases lay in between. CDR3 nucleotide sequence: TGTGCCAGCAGTAAGACAGGTGGTGGCTACACCTTC. This gives the protein CASSKTGGGYTF.

This rearrangement joins TRBV1 to TRBJ2-4; whether TRBD1, the table's D call, matches the DNA was not checked. TRBV1 is a recognized pseudogene. The length of the CDR3 is 18 residues. The CDR3 sequence: CTSSQDMTGQGIIYIQYF. The CDR3 DNA follows: TGCACCAGCAGCCAAGATATGACGGGACAGGGGATCATCTACATTCAGTACTTC.

The CDR3 DNA is TGCGCCAGCAGCCCCTTGACAGGGGCCTCTGGAAACACCATATATTTT. Residues: CASSPLTGASGNTIYF. The chain employs TRBV5-1 and TRBJ1-3; 8 bases fit TRBD1. Germline-derived CDR1 and CDR2 are SGHRS and YFSETQ. Unmatched junction bases numbered 6, after V lost 4 bases and J lost 0 bases. This CDR3 has 16 residues.

This chain connects TRBV2 to TRBJ2-1, with TRBD1 identical over 7 bases. The length of the CDR3 is 13 residues. The J segment lost 4 bases and the V segment lost 4 bases, leaving 1 base of the junction unmatched. Germline V gives CDR1 SNHLY, CDR2 FYNNEI. This CDR3 reads CASSGDRYNEQFF. The CDR3 DNA sequence: TGTGCCAGCAGTGGGGACAGATACAATGAGCAGTTCTTC.

V and J are TRBV12-5 and TRBJ1-1; D is perhaps TRBD1 (5 bases). The CDR3 contains 12 residues. CDR1 and CDR2 (germline): LGHNT, FRNRAP. Deletions cut 3 bases from V and 9 bases from J, with 11 bases between. CDR3 DNA sequence: TGTGCTAGTGGTTTAGGGCAGGGAAAAGCTTTCTTT. Translating it yields CASGLGQGKAFF.

The chain carries TRBV3-1 (or the pseudogene TRBV3-2) and TRBJ2-5; 8 nucleotides line up with TRBD1. Germline trimming cut 0 bases from V and 4 bases from J; bases unmatched to any gene: 13. The CDR3 is made up of 18 amino acids. The germline CDR1 and CDR2 sequences are LGHDT and YNNKEL (reference sequence). The CDR3 DNA follows: TGTGCCAGCAGCCAAGATCACTCAACAGGGGGGTTAGGAGAGACCCAGTACTTC. It is translated as CASSQDHSTGGLGETQYF.

J is TRBJ1-3 and V is TRBV5-4; D is possibly TRBD1 (5 bases). This CDR3 has 15 residues. The germline CDR1 and CDR2 sequences are SGHNT and YYREEE (reference sequence). The ends were cut back, 3 bases at V and 0 bases at J, with 10 bases in the middle. The CDR3 nucleotides are TGTGCCAGCAGCTCGGACGGACACTCTGGAAACACCATATATTTT. Translated: CASSSDGHSGNTIYF.

The J gene is TRBJ1-4, the V gene TRBV6-5, with D possibly being TRBD1 (5 bases). Trimming pared 2 bases from V and 7 bases from J, leaving 8 bases between. Germline V gene lookup returns CDR1 MNHEY and CDR2 SVGAGI. The CDR3 spans 13 residues. The CDR3 DNA is TGTGCCAGCAGTTACCAGGGATTTGAAAAACTGTTTTTT. This gives the protein CASSYQGFEKLFF.

The chain employs TRBV5-6 and TRBJ2-1, with 10 nucleotides matching TRBD2. Germline V gene lookup returns CDR1 SGHDT and CDR2 YYEEEE. This CDR3 has 13 residues. After removal of 4 bases from V and 7 bases from J, the junction contained 2 bases not matched to a gene. DNA of the CDR3: TGTGCCAGCAGCCAGGGACTAGCGAATGAGCAGTTCTTC. Translated: CASSQGLANEQFF.

The sample holds one count of this clone. The V call is TRBV9, the J call TRBJ2-4, with D possibly TRBD1 on 6 matching bases. Germline V gene data show CDR1 as SGDLS and CDR2 as YYNGEE. CDR3 length: 14 residues. Trimming removed 3 bases from V and 11 bases from J, with 18 bases in between. CDR3 amino acids: CASSATRGGSFQYF. In nucleotides, the CDR3 is TGTGCCAGCAGCGCAACCAGGGGCGGCAGCTTTCAGTACTTC.

Only one count was recorded for this clone. The CDR3 sequence: CASSRSTGAEAFF. The CDR3 nucleotides read TGTGCCAGCAGCAGAAGTACAGGGGCTGAAGCTTTCTTT. This chain connects TRBV3-1 (or the pseudogene TRBV3-2) to TRBJ1-1, with 7 bases that match TRBD1. Germline trimming cut 5 bases from V and 6 bases from J; bases unmatched to any gene: 6. The V gene's germline CDR1 is LGHDT and CDR2 YNNKEL (reference sequence). The CDR3 covers 13 residues.

The CDR3: CASSPGARADGYTF. The CDR3 DNA reads TGTGCCAGCTCACCCGGTGCCAGGGCGGATGGCTACACCTTC. This chain uses TRBV18 with TRBJ1-2; TRBD1 might be the D (5 bases). From germline, CDR1 is KGHSH and CDR2 LQKENI. The CDR3 runs to 14 residues. V was cut by 3 bases and J by 6 bases, with 14 bases left in between.

The chain couples TRBV2 to TRBJ2-7; 8 bases are a match to TRBD2. The junction had 12 bases not matched to a gene; V was cut back by 8 bases and J by 3 bases. The CDR3 totals 15 residues. In germline, CDR1 is SNHLY, CDR2 FYNNEI. In DNA, the CDR3 is TGTGCCAGCCTCCATACCGGGACTAGAGTCTACGAGCAGTACTTC. Its translation: CASLHTGTRVYEQYF. The full variable domain, in which reference TRBV2 and TRBJ2-7 provide the parts outside the CDR3, is EPEVTQTPSHQVTQMGQEVILRCVPISNHLYFYWYRQILGQKVEFLVSFYNNEISEKSEIFDDQFSVERPDGSNFTLKIRSTKLEDSAMYFCASLHTGTRVYEQYFGPGTRLTVT.

The chain joins TRBV3-1 (or the pseudogene TRBV3-2) to TRBJ1-6; no firm D call. The ends were cut back, 3 bases at V and 10 bases at J, with 16 bases in the middle. The CDR3 has 15 amino acids. Germline V CDR1 and CDR2: LGHDT, YNNKEL (reference sequence). In nucleotides, the CDR3 is TGTGCCAGCAGCCAGCCCTCGGGGAAAGGGTCACCCCTCCACTTT. Its protein product is CASSQPSGKGSPLHF.